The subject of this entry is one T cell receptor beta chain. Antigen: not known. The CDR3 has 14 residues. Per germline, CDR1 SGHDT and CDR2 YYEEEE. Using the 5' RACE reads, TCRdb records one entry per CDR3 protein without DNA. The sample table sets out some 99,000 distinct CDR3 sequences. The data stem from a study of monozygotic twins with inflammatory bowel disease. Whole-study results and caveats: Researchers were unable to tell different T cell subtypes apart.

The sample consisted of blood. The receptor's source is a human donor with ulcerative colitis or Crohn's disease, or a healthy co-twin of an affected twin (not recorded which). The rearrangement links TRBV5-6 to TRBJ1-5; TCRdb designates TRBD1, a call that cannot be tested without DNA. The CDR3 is CASSRDSGNQPQHF.